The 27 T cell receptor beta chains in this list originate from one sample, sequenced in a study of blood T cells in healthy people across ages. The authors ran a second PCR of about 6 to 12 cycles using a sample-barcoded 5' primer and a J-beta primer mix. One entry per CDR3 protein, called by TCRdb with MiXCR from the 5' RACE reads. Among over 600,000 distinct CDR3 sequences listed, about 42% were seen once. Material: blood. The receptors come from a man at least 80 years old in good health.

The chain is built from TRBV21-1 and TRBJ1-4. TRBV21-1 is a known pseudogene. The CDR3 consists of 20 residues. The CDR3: CASSKVRTECSWGGVEKLFF. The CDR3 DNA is TGTGCCAGCAGCAAAGTTCGAACCGAATGTTCTTGGGGAGGCGTTGAAAAACTGTTTTTT.

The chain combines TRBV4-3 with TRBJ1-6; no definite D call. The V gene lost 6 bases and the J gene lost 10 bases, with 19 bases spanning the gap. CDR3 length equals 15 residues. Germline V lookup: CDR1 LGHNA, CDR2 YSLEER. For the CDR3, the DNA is TGCGCCAGCAGGGATGTTAGGCAGGCAGGATCACCCCTCCACTTT. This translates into CASRDVRQAGSPLHF.

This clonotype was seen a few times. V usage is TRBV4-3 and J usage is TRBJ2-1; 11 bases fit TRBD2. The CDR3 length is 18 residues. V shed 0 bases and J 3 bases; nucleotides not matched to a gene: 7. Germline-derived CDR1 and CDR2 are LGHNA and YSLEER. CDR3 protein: CASSQDPTSGDFYNEQFF. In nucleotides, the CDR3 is TGCGCCAGCAGCCAAGACCCGACTAGCGGGGATTTCTACAATGAGCAGTTCTTC.

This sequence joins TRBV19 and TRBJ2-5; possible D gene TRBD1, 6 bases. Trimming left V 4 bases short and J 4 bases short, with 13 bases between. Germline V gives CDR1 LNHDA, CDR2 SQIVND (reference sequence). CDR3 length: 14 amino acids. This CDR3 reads CASSNDRNRETQYF. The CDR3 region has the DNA TGTGCCAGTAGTAACGACAGGAACCGAGAGACCCAGTACTTC.

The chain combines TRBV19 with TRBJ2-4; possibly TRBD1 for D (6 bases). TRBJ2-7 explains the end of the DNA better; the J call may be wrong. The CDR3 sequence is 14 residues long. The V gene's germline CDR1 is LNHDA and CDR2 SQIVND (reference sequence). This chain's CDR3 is CASSNLQGPYEQYF. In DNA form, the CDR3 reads TGTGCCAGTAGTAACCTACAGGGTCCCTACGAGCAGTACTTC.

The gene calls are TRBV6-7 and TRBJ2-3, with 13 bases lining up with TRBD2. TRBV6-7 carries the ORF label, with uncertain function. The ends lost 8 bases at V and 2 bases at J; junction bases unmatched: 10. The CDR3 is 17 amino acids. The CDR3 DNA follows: TGTGCCAGCCTTATTCCCGGGACTAGCGGGGTCACAGATACGCAGTATTTT. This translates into CASLIPGTSGVTDTQYF.

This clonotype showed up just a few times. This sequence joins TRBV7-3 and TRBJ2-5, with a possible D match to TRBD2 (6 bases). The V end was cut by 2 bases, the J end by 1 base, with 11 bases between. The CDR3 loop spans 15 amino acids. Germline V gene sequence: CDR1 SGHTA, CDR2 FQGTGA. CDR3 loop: CASSLGGGFQETQYF. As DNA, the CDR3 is TGTGCCAGCAGCTTAGGTGGGGGGTTCCAAGAGACCCAGTACTTC.

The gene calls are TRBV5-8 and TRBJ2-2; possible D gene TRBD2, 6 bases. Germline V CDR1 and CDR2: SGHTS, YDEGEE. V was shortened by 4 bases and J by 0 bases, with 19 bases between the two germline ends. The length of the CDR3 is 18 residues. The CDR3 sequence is CASSPLGLDRSNTGELFF. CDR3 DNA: TGTGCCAGCAGCCCCTTGGGACTGGATAGGTCGAACACCGGGGAGCTGTTTTTT.

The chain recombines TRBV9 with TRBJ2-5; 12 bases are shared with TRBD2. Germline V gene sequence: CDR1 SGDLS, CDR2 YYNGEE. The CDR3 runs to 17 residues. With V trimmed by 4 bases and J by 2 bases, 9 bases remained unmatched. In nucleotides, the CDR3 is TGTGCCAGCAGCCCCCGACTAGCGGGAGTGGGGCAAGAGACCCAGTACTTC. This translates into CASSPRLAGVGQETQYF.

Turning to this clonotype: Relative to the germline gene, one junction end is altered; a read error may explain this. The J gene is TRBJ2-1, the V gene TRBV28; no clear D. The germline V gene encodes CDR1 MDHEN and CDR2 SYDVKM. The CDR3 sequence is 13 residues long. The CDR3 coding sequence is TGTGCCAGCAGCACATCCTCCCACAATGAGCAGTTCTTC. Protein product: CASSTSSHNEQFF.

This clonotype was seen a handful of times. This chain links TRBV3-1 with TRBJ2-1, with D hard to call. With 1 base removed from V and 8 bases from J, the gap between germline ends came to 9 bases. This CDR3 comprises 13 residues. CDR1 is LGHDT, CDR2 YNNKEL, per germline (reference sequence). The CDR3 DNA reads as TGTGCCAGCAGCCAAGGGCTAGAGGATGAGCAGTTCTTC. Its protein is CASSQGLEDEQFF.

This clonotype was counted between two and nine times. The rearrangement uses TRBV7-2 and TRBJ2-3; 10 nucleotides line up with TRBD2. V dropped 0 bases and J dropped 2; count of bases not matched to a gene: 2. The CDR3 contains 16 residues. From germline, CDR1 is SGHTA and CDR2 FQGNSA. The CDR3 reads CASSLAGLAATDTQYF. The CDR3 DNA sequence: TGTGCCAGCAGCTTAGCCGGACTAGCGGCCACAGATACGCAGTATTTT.

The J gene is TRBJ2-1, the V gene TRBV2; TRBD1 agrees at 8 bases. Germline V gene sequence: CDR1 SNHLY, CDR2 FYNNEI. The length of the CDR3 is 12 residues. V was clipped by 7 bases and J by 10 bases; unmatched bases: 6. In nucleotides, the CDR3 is TGTGCCAGCACCAGGGGGCTATACGAGCAGTTCTTC. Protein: CASTRGLYEQFF.

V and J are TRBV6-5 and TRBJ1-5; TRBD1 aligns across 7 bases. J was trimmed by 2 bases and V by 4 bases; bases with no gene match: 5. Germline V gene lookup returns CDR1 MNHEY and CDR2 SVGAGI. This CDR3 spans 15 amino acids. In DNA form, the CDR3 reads TGTGCCAGCAGTTCCTCGCAGGGGGGCAATCAGCCCCAGCATTTT. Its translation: CASSSSQGGNQPQHF.

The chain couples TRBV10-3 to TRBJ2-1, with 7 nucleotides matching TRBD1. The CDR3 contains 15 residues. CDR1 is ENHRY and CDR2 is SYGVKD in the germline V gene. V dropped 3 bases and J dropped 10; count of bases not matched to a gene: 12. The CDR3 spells CAISDPGQRPYEQFF. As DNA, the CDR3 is TGTGCCATCAGTGATCCGGGACAGAGACCCTACGAGCAGTTCTTC.

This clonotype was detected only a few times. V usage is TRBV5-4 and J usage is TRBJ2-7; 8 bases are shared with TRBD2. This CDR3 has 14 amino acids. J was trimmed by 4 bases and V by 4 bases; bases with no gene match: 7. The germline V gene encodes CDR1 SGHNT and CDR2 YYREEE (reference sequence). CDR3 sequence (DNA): TGTGCCAGCAGCCCGGGAGGGGAGCCTTACGAGCAGTACTTC. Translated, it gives CASSPGGEPYEQYF.

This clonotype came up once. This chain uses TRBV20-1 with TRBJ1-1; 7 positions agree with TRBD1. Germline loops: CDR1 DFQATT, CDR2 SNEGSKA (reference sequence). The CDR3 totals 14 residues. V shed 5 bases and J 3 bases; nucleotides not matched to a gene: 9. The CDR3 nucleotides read TGCAGTGCTGGGGGTCAGGGGGGAGACACTGAAGCTTTCTTT. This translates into CSAGGQGGDTEAFF.

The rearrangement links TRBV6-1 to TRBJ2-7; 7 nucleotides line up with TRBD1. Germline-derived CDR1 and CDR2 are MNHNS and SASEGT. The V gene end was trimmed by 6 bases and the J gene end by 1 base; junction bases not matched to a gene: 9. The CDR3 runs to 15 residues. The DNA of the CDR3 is TGTGCCAGCAGGCCCGGGACAGAACCATCCTACGAGCAGTACTTC. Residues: CASRPGTEPSYEQYF.

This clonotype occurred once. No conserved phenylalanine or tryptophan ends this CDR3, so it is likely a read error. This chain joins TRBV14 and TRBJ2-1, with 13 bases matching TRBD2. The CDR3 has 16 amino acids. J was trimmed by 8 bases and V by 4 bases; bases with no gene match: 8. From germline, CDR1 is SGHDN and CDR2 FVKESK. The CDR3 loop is CASSPRLAGGGYEQFS. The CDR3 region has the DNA TGTGCCAGCAGCCCCCGACTAGCGGGGGGTGGGTATGAGCAGTTCTCC.

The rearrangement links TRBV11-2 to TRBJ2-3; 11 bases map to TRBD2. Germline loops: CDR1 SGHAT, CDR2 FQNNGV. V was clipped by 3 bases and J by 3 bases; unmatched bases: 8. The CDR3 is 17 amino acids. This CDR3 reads CASSFGLAGATTDTQYF. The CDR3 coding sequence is TGTGCCAGCAGCTTCGGACTAGCGGGCGCCACGACAGATACGCAGTATTTT. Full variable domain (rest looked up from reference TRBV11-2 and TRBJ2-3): EAGVAQSPRYKIIEKRQSVAFWCNPISGHATLYWYQQILGQGPKLLIQFQNNGVVDDSQLPKDRFSAERLKGVDSTLKIQPAKLEDSAVYLCASSFGLAGATTDTQYFGPGTRLTVL.

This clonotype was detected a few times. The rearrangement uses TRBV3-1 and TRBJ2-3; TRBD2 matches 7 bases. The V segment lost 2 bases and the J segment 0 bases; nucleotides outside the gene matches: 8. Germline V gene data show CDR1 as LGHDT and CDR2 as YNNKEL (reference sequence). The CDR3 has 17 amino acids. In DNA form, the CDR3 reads TGTGCCAGCAGCCAACCCTTTCTAGCGGAAAGCACAGATACGCAGTATTTT. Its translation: CASSQPFLAESTDTQYF.

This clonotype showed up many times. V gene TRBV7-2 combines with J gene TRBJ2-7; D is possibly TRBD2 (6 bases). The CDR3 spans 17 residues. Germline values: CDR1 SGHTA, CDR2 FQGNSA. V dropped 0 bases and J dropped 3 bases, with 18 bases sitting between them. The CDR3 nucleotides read TGTGCCAGCAGCTTAGCGGGGAGGCCTAACTCGATCTACGAGCAGTACTTC. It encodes CASSLAGRPNSIYEQYF.

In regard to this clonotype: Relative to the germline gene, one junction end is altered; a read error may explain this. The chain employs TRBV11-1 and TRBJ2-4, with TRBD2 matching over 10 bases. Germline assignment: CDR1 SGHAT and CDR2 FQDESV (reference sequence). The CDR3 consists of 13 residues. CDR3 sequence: CANSMGLANIQYF. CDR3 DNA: TGTGCCAACAGCATGGGACTAGCGAACATTCAGTACTTC.

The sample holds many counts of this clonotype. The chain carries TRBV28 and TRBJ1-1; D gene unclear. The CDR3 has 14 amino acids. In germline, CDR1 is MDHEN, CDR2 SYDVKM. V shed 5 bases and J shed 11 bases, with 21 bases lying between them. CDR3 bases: TGTGCCAGCAGTGGTCCCTCAGGATATGTGAAGGCTTTCTTT. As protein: CASSGPSGYVKAFF.

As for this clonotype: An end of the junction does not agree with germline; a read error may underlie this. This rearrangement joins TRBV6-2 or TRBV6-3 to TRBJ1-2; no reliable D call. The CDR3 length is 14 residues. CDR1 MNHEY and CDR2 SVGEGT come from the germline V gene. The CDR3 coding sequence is TGTGTCAGCAGTTACCGCAGGACTAACTATGGCTACACCTTC. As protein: CVSSYRRTNYGYTF.

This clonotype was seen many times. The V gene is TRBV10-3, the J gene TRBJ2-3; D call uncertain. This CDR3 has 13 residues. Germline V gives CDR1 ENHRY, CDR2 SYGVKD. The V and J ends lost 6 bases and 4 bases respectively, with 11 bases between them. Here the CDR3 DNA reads TGTGCCATCAGCCCCCTAGTTGCAGATACGCAGTATTTT. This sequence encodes CAISPLVADTQYF.

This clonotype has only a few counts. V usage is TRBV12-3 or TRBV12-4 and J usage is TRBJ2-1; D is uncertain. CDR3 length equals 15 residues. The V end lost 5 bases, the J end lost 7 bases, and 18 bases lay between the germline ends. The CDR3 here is CASSGAVGWGNEQFF. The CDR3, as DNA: TGTGCCAGCAGTGGCGCGGTTGGTTGGGGTAATGAGCAGTTCTTC.